This entry is about one T cell receptor beta chain. Its antigen remains unknown. This entry is derived from a study of read filtering for tumor transcriptome and immune sequencing. The study, taken as a whole, reports: About four fifths of IR-seq clonotypes had a single read, yet these held around 3.5% of reads.

CDR1 is DFQATT, CDR2 SNEGSKA, per germline (reference sequence). J lost 2 bases, V lost 5 bases, and 6 bases had no gene match. The length of the CDR3 is 14 residues. Molecular barcoded adaptors covering alpha/delta and beta/gamma chains were used on approximately 400 ng RNA. MiXCR, run by TCRdb on the reads, gives a single entry per CDR3 protein. There are about 19,000 distinct CDR3 sequences in the sample; roughly a fifth occur only once, and approximately 25% lies in the top ten. This receptor was identified in a donor at least 40 years old with multiple myeloma. The sequencing input was a population of CD138-negative cells sorted from bone marrow. The J gene is TRBJ2-7, the V gene TRBV20-1; 10 bases map to TRBD2. The DNA of the CDR3 is TGCAGTGCTTTAGGACTAGCGGTTACCTACGAGCAGTACTTC. Residues: CSALGLAVTYEQYF.